This T cell receptor (beta chain) was observed in a study of a mutant IDH1 vaccine in newly diagnosed glioma. As for time point: week 11, during vaccination. Topical imiquimod accompanied each vaccine dose, which consisted of 300 ug of mutant IDH1 20-mer peptide. As for this clone: The antigen is unknown. The junction departs from germline at one end; a sequencing error may be responsible.

TCRdb's table, derived via immunoSEQ multiplex PCR, lists solely in-frame clones and lacks some. The sample has some 60,000 clones; approximately 84% are singletons. The source is a man aged 25 to 45 with glioma. Material: PBMCs, obtained from a glioma patient whose treatment included an IDH1 peptide vaccine.

Here the CDR3 DNA reads TGTGCCAGCAGCTCGGACAGAAACACAGATACGCAGTATTTT. Protein sequence: CASSSDRNTDTQYF. The chain employs TRBV5-3 and TRBJ2-3; perhaps TRBD1 as D (6 bases). TRBV5-3 falls under the ORF class, with uncertain function. The CDR3 runs to 14 residues.